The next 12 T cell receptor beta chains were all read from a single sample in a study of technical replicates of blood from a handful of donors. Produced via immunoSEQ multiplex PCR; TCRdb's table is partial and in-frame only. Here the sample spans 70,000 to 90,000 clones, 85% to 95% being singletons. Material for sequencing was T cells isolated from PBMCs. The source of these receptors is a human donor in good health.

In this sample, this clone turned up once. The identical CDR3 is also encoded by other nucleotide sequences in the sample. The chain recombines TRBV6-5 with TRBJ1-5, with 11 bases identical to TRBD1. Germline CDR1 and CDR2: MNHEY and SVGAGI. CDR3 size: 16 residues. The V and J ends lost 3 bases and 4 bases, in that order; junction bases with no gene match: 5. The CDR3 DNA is TGTGCCAGCAGTTATTCCGGGACAGGGGGTAATCAGCCCCAGCATTTT. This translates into CASSYSGTGGNQPQHF.

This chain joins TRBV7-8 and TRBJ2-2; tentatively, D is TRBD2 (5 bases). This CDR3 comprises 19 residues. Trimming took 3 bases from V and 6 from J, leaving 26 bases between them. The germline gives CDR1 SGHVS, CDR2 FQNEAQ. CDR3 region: CASSFFLLPLVRESGELFF. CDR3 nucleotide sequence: TGTGCCAGCAGCTTTTTTCTTTTGCCGCTCGTGAGGGAATCCGGGGAGCTGTTTTTT.

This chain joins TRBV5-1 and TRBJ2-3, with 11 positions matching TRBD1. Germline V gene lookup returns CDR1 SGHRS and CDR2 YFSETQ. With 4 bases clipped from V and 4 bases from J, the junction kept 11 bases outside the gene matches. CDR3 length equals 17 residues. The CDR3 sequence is CASSRGTGGPGADTQYF. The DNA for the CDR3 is TGCGCCAGCAGCAGGGGGACAGGGGGTCCCGGCGCAGATACGCAGTATTTT.

In DNA form, the CDR3 reads TGCGCCAGCAGTGAGTCGATTTTAGCGGGAGATAGGGAGACCCAGTACTTC. Amino acids: CASSESILAGDRETQYF. This chain connects TRBV10-1 to TRBJ2-5, with 9 nucleotides matching TRBD2. The CDR3 runs to 17 residues. Trimming took 0 bases from V and 5 from J; bases not matched to a gene: 10. Germline lookup yields CDR1 WNHNN and CDR2 SYGVQD (reference sequence).

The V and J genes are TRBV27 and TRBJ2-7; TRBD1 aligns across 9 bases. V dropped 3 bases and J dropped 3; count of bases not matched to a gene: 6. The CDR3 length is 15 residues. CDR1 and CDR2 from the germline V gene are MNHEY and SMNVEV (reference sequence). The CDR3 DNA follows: TGTGCCAGCAGTTTTTACGGACAGGGGAACTACGAGCAGTACTTC. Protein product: CASSFYGQGNYEQYF.

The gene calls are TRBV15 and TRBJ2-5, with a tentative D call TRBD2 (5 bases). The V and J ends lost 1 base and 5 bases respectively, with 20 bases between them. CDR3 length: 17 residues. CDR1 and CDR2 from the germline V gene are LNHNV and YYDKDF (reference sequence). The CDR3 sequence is CATSRAHSSRGFETQYF. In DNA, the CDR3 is TGTGCCACCAGCAGAGCCCACTCTAGCCGAGGATTCGAGACCCAGTACTTC.

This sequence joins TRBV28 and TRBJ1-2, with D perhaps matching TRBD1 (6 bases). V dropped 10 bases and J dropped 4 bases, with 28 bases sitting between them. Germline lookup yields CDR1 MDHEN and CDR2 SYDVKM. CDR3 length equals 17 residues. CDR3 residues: CAIQSAAGEGRGYGYTF. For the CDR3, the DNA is TGTGCCATCCAGTCGGCGGCAGGGGAGGGACGGGGCTATGGCTACACCTTC.

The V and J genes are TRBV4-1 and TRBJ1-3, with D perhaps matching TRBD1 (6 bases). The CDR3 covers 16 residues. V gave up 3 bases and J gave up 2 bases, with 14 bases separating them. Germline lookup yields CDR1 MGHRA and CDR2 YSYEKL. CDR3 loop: CASSQSPGTTGNTIYF. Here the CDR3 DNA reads TGCGCCAGCAGCCAGTCCCCCGGGACAACTGGAAACACCATATATTTT.

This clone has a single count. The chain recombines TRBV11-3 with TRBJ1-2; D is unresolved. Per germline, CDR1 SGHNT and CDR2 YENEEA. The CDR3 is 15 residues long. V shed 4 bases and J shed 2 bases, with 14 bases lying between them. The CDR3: CASSSELGPNYGYTF. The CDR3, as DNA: TGTGCCAGCAGCTCCGAACTGGGCCCCAACTATGGCTACACCTTC. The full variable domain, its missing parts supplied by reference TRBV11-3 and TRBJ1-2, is EAGVVQSPRYKIIEKKQPVAFWCNPISGHNTLYWYLQNLGQGPELLIRYENEEAVDDSQLPKDRFSAERLKGVDSTLKIQPAELGDSAVYLCASSSELGPNYGYTFGSGTRLTVV.

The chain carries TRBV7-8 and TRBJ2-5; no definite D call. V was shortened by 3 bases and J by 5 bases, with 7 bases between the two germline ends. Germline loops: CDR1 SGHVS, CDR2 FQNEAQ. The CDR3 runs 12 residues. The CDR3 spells CASSFGRETQYF. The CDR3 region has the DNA TGTGCCAGCAGCTTTGGTCGGGAGACCCAGTACTTC.

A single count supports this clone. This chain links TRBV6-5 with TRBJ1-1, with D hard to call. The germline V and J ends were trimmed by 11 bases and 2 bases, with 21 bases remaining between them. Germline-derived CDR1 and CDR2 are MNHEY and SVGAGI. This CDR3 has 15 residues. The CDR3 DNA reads TGTGCCGTCCGGAGGGCTGGTGGGGATAACACTGAAGCTTTCTTT. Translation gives CAVRRAGGDNTEAFF.

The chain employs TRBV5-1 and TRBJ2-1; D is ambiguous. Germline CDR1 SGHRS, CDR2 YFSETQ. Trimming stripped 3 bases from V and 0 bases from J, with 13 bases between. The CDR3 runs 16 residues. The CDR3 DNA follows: TGCGCCAGCAGCTCTGCAGATGTTAACTCCTACAATGAGCAGTTCTTC. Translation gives CASSSADVNSYNEQFF. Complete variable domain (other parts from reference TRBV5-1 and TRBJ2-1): KAGVTQTPRYLIKTRGQQVTLSCSPISGHRSVSWYQQTPGQGLQFLFEYFSETQRNKGNFPGRFSGRQFSNSRSEMNVSTLELGDSALYLCASSSADVNSYNEQFFGPGTRLTVL.